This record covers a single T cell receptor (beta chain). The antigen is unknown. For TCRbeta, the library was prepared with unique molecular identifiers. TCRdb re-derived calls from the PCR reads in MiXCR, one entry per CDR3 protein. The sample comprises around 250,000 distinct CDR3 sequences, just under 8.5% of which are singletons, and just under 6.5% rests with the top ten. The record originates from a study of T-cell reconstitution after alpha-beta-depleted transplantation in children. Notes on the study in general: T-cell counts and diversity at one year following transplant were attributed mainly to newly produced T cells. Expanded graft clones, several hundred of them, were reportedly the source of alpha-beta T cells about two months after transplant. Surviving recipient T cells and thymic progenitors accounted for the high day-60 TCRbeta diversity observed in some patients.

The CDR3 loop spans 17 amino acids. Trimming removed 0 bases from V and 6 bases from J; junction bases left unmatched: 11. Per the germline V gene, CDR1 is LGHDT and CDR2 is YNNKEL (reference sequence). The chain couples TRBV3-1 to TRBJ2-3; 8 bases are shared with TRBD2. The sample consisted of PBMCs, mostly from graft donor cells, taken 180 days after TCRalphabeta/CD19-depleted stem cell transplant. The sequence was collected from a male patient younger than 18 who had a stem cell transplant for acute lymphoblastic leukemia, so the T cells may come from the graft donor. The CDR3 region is CASSQDGIAGSGDTQYF. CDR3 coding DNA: TGTGCCAGCAGCCAAGACGGGATAGCGGGATCCGGGGATACGCAGTATTTT.